The source of this TCR beta chain is a study of cytomegalovirus exposure and HLA in healthy donors. The donors belonged to the roughly 120-subject validation cohort, separate from the 666-subject first cohort. As regards this clone: Its antigen remains unknown.

TCRdb's copy holds only in-frame clones and misses some; the assay was immunoSEQ multiplex PCR. The table shows tens of thousands of clones, with around 94% occurring only once. Study results and limitations: Per published reports, the classifier diagnosed cytomegalovirus status with high specificity and sensitivity. The study labeled 150 to 200 TCR beta chains cytomegalovirus-associated. A subsequent analysis found that TCR clusters from the first cohort also tended to co-occur in the approximately 120 validation repertoires, with 90% to 95% of cluster scores above 0.

CDR3 size: 16 residues. The germline V gene has CDR1 SGHAT and CDR2 FQNNGV. J gave up 5 bases and V 5 bases, and 12 bases lay outside the gene matches. The V and J genes are TRBV11-2 and TRBJ2-1; 7 bases are a match to TRBD2. This clonotype was obtained from a young woman in good health and CMV-seropositive. The sequencing input was PBMCs. The CDR3 DNA is TGTGCCAGCAGCCCACTCGGGGGGAGGGCCCACAATGAGCAGTTCTTC. This sequence encodes CASSPLGGRAHNEQFF.